The clone carrying this T cell receptor (beta chain) was detected only a few times. Its antigen is unknown. Expressed TCRB transcripts were sequenced, since all the RNA that had been isolated was reverse transcribed. Sequencing was performed with immunoSEQ multiplex PCR; in TCRdb, only in-frame clones are kept and a portion is missing. The repertoire includes 500,000 to 850,000 clones, over 12% of them detected once, and 0.03% to 0.045% sits in the top ten. V shed 4 bases, J shed 6 bases, and the junction held 5 bases outside the gene matches. The CDR3 loop spans 15 amino acids. Germline CDR1 ENHRY, CDR2 SYGVKD. Via the markers CD45RO/CCR7/CD25/CD127/CD95/CD27, stem cell-like memory, regulatory, central memory and naive CD4+ cells were sorted. The sample comes from a study of beta chain features in type 1 diabetes. Study-wide background: Examination spanned about 99 million sorted cells from all samples. Study observations and caveats: In all four CD4+ subsets, TCRB CDR3 length was significantly, moderately reduced in type 1 diabetes. For patients and controls alike, PCR might favor shorter templates to the same degree.

This receptor was obtained from a young man with type 1 diabetes. V gene TRBV10-3 combines with J gene TRBJ2-1; 11 bases match TRBD2. The sequenced material came from naive CD4+ T cells from blood. Written as DNA, the CDR3 is TGTGCCATCAGTGGCCAGGGACTAGCGGTCAATGAGCAGTTCTTC. Residues: CAISGQGLAVNEQFF.